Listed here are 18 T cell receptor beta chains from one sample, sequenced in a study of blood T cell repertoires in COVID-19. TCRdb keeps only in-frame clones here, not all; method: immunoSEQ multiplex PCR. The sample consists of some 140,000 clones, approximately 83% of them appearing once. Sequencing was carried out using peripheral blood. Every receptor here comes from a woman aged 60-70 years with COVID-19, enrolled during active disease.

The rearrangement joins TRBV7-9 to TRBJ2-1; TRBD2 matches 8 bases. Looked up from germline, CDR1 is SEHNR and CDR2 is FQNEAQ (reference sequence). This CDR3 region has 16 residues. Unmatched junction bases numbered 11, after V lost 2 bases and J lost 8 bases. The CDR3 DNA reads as TGTGCCAGCAGCTTAATCCCAGCGGGAGAGTCATATGAGCAGTTCTTC. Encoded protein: CASSLIPAGESYEQFF.

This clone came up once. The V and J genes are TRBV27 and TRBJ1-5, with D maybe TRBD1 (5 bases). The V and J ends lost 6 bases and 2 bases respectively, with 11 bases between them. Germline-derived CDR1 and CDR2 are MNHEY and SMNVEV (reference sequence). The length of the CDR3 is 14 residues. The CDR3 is CASRGRVGNQPQHF. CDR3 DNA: TGTGCCAGCAGAGGCAGGGTCGGCAATCAGCCCCAGCATTTT.

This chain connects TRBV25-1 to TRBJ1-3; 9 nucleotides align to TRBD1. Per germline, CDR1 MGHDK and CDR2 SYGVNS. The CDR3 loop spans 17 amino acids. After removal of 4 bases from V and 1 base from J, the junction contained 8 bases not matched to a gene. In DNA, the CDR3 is TGTGCCAGCAGTGGGCTTGGGACAGGGACATCTGGAAACACCATATATTTT. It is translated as CASSGLGTGTSGNTIYF.

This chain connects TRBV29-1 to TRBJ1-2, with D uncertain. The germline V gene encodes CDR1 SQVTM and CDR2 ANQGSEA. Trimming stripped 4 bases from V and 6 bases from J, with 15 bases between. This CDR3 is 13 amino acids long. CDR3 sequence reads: CSVARVVGDGYTF. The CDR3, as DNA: TGCAGCGTTGCGAGGGTAGTGGGTGATGGCTACACCTTC.

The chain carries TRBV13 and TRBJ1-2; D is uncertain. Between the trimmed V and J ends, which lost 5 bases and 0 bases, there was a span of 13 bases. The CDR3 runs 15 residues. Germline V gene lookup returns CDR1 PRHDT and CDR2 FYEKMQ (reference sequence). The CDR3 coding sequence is TGTGCCAGCAGCCATCGTCCGGTAGCTAACTATGGCTACACCTTC. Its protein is CASSHRPVANYGYTF. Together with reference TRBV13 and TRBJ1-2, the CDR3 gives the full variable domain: AAGVIQSPRHLIKEKRETATLKCYPIPRHDTVYWYQQGPGQDPQFLISFYEKMQSDKGSIPDRFSAQQFSDYHSELNMSSLELGDSALYFCASSHRPVANYGYTFGSGTRLTVV.

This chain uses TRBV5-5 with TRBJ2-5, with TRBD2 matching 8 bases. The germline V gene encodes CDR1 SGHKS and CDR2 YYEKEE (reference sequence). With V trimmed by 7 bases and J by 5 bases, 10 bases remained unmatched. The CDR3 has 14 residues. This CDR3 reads CASFRRAGVETQYF. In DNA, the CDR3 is TGTGCCAGCTTTCGTAGAGCGGGAGTGGAGACCCAGTACTTC.

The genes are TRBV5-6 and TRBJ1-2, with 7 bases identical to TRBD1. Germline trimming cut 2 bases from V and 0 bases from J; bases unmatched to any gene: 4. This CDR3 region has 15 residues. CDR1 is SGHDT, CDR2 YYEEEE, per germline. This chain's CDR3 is CASSFGTAPNYGYTF. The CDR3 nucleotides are TGTGCCAGCAGCTTCGGGACAGCGCCTAACTATGGCTACACCTTC.

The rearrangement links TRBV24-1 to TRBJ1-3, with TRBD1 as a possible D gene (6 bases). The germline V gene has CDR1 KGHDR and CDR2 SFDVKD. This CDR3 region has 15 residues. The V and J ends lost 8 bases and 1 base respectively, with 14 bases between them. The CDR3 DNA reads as TGTGCCACCATTTGGGCAGGGGATTCTGGAAACACCATATATTTT. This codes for CATIWAGDSGNTIYF.

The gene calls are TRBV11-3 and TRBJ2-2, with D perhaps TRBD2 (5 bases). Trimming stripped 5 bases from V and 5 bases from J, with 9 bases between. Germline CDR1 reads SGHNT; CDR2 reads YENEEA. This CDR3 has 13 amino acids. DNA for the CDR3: TGTGCCAGCAGCGGAGGACGGACCGGGGAGCTGTTTTTT. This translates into CASSGGRTGELFF.

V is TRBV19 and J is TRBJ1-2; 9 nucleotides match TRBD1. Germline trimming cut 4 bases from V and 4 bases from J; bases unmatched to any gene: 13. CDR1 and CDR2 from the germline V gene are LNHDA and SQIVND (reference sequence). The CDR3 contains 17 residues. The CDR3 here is CASSTGTGLWLGYGYTF. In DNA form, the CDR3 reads TGTGCCAGTAGTACCGGGACAGGGTTGTGGTTGGGCTATGGCTACACCTTC.

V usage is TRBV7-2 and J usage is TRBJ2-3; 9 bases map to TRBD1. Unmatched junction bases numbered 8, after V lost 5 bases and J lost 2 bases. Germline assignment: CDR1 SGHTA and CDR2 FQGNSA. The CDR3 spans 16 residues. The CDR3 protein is CASSGPRDRVTDTQYF. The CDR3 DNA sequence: TGTGCCAGCAGCGGCCCCCGGGACAGGGTCACAGATACGCAGTATTTT.

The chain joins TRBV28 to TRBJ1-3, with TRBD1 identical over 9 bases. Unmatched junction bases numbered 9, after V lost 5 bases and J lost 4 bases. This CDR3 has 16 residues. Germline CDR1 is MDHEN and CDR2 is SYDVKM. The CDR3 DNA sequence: TGTGCCAGCAGTATAGGGGGACAGGGTGCAGGAAACACCATATATTTT. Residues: CASSIGGQGAGNTIYF.

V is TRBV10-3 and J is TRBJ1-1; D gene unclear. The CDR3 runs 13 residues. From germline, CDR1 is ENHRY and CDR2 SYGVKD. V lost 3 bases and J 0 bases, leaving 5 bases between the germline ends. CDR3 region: CAISDLMNTEAFF. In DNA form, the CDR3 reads TGTGCCATCAGTGATTTAATGAACACTGAAGCTTTCTTT.

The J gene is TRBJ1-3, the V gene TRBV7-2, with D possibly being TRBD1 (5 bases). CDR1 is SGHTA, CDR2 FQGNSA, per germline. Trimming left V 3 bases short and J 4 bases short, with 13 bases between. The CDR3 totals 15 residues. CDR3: CASSLSAGGGNTIYF. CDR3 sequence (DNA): TGTGCCAGCAGCTTGTCCGCGGGGGGGGGAAACACCATATATTTT.

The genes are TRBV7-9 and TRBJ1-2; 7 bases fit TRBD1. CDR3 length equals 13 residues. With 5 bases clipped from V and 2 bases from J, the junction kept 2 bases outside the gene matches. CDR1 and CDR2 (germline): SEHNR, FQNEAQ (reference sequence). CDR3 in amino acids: CASSEGQNYGYTF. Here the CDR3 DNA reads TGTGCCAGCAGCGAGGGACAGAACTATGGCTACACCTTC.

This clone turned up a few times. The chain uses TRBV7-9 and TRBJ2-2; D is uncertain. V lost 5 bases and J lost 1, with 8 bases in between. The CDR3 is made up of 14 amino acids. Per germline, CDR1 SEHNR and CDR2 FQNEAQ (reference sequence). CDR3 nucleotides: TGTGCCAGCAGCAGTACATGGAACACCGGGGAGCTGTTTTTT. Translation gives CASSSTWNTGELFF.

CDR3 sequence (DNA): TGTGCCAGCAGCATTTCTAATCGGTGGGAAGGGGCGAATTCACCCCTCCACTTT. Amino acids: CASSISNRWEGANSPLHF. This rearrangement joins TRBV21-1 to TRBJ1-6; the table assigns TRBD1, which was not confirmed against the DNA. TRBV21-1 is labeled a pseudogene. This CDR3 spans 18 amino acids.

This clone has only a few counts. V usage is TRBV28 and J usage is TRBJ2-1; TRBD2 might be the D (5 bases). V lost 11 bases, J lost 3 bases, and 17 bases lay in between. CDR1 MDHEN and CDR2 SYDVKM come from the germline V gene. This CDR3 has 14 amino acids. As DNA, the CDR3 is TGTGCCTCCCGAAGGTACGGGATCTACAATGAGCAGTTCTTC. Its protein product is CASRRYGIYNEQFF.